These T cell receptor beta chains were read from a single sample in a study of blood T cells in healthy people across ages. Using its own MiXCR run on the 5' RACE reads, TCRdb lists one record per CDR3 protein. The sample has approximately 1,000,000 distinct CDR3 sequences; 35% to 50% are singletons. The material sequenced was blood. These receptors were obtained from a woman aged 55-69 years in good health. Each CDR3 is given with its conserved first and last residue. D genes are given only for firm matches. Size values are once, few and many counts, or a class for expanded clones, and some rows have none.

>TRBJ2-1|TRBV3-1|TRBD2|NA
TGTGCCAGCAGCCAAGAAGTAGCGGGAGGTCTTAGTAGCAATGAGCAGTTCTTC
CASSQEVAGGLSSNEQFF
>TRBJ2-3|TRBV25-1|NA|NA
TGTGCCAGCAGTGAATCCGATCTTAGCCAATACACAGATACGCAGTATTTT
CASSESDLSQYTDTQYF
>TRBJ2-7|TRBV15|NA|NA
TGTGTCACCAGCAGAGATCATGGGGGGCGTTACGAGCAGTACTTC
CVTSRDHGGRYEQYF
>TRBJ2-1|TRBV7-2|TRBD2|NA
TGTGCCAGCAGCCTACTAGCGGAAGGGTATGAGCAGTTCTTC
CASSLLAEGYEQFF
>TRBJ2-1|TRBV20-1|TRBD2|few
TGCAGTGCTAGAGATCGGACTAGCCCTTTTGAGCAGTTCTTC
CSARDRTSPFEQFF
>TRBJ1-6|TRBV9|NA|NA
TGTGCCAGCAGCGGAATGATAAATTCACCCCTCCACTTT
CASSGMINSPLHF
>TRBJ2-5|TRBV7-9|NA|NA
TGTGCCAGCAGCCCCCCCGATCTTAGCTTGCAAGAGACCCAGTACTTC
CASSPPDLSLQETQYF
>TRBJ2-2|TRBV2|TRBD2|NA
TGTGCCAGCAGTGAAACTAGCGGGAGCACCGGGGAGCTGTTTTTT
CASSETSGSTGELFF
>TRBJ1-4|TRBV5-6|NA|NA
TGTGCCAGCAGCAGGAGTGTTGTTACCGGGACATTTGAAAAACTGTTTTTT
CASSRSVVTGTFEKLFF
>TRBJ2-1|TRBV3-1|TRBD2|NA
TGTGCCAGCAGCCAAGAGGGACTAGCTAGAACCTACAATGAGCAGTTCTTC
CASSQEGLARTYNEQFF
>TRBJ2-1|TRBV3-1|NA|few
TGTGCCAGCAGCCAAGGGGCCACCTTATTGGGCAATGAGCAGTTCTTC
CASSQGATLLGNEQFF
>TRBJ2-5|TRBV12-3/TRBV12-4|NA|NA
TGTGCCAGCAGTTTAACAGGGTTAGCAGAGACCCAGTACTTC
CASSLTGLAETQYF
>TRBJ1-1|TRBV29-1|NA|NA
TGCAGCGTTGGCGAGGCGTTCGAGAACACTGAAGCTTTCTTT
CSVGEAFENTEAFF
>TRBJ2-2|TRBV6-2/TRBV6-3|NA|NA
TGTGCCAGCAGTCGCCCCCTTAGCCGGCTCAACACCGGGGAGCTGTTTTTT
CASSRPLSRLNTGELFF
>TRBJ2-1|TRBV7-6|TRBD2|few
TGTGCCAGCAGCTTAGGGTGGTTCGGGACTAGGGGGGACAATGAGCAGTTCTTC
CASSLGWFGTRGDNEQFF
>TRBJ1-6|TRBV4-1|NA|NA
TGCGCCAGCAGCCAAGATCAAAAGGCAGGGAGCTCCTATAATTCACCCCTCCACTTT
CASSQDQKAGSSYNSPLHF
>TRBJ2-5|TRBV24-1|NA|many
TGTGCCACCAGTGATTCGGGAGTGGGAGAGACCCAGTACTTC
CATSDSGVGETQYF
>TRBJ2-7|TRBV28|NA|few
TGTGCCAGCAGCATCGACAGATACGAGCAGTACTTC
CASSIDRYEQYF